These T cell receptor beta chains were read from a single sample in a study of T cell repertoires in cytomegalovirus infection. A single record per CDR3 protein comes from TCRdb applying MiXCR to the reads. The sample lists fewer than 950,000 distinct CDR3 sequences, approximately 32% seen once, with over 10% in the top ten. No antigen is known for these receptors. The specimen comprised cultured CD8+ T cells from PBMCs, sampled from culture after CMV antigen stimulation. Receptors were obtained from a human donor in good health (CMV status not recorded). Some clones in this sample may be carry-over from other donors' samples. Both conserved end residues are part of each CDR3. The D gene is left open where the match is weak. Only part of the rows carry a size: once, few, many, or a class if the clone is expanded.

D	V	length	J	size	CDR3	DNA
-	TRBV12-3/TRBV12-4	13	TRBJ1-2	few	CASSQTVIYGYTF	TGTGCCAGCAGTCAGACAGTTATCTATGGCTACACCTTC
-	TRBV29-1	13	TRBJ1-2	-	CSVEGGGNYGYTF	TGCAGCGTTGAAGGGGGCGGTAACTATGGCTACACCTTC
TRBD1	TRBV28	17	TRBJ2-1	few	CASSFRDRGVSYNEQFF	TGTGCCAGCAGTTTCCGGGACAGGGGGGTTTCCTACAATGAGCAGTTCTTC
TRBD2	TRBV6-2/TRBV6-3	17	TRBJ2-3	few	CASSYPGLAASTDTQYF	TGTGCCAGCAGTTACCCCGGACTAGCGGCAAGCACAGATACGCAGTATTTT
TRBD2	TRBV10-3	15	TRBJ2-2	-	CAISIRELAAGELFF	TGTGCCATCAGTATTAGGGAGCTAGCGGCCGGGGAGCTGTTTTTT
TRBD1	TRBV7-2	15	TRBJ2-5	few	CASSLADRGWETQYF	TGTGCCAGCAGCTTAGCGGACAGGGGCTGGGAGACCCAGTACTTC
TRBD1	TRBV27	14	TRBJ2-7	few	CASTHGTGTYEQYF	TGTGCCAGCACCCACGGGACAGGGACCTACGAGCAGTACTTC
TRBD2	TRBV6-1	18	TRBJ2-1	many	CASSEALWGGSSYNEQFF	TGTGCCAGCAGTGAAGCGCTTTGGGGGGGGAGCTCCTACAATGAGCAGTTCTTC
TRBD1	TRBV7-9	18	TRBJ1-5	few	CASSPTGTGLYSNQPQHF	TGTGCCAGCAGCCCAACCGGGACAGGGCTCTATAGCAATCAGCCCCAGCATTTT
TRBD2	TRBV9	21	TRBJ2-3	-	CASSSGTSGGATSRRTDTQYF	TGTGCCAGCAGCTCCGGGACTAGCGGGGGGGCCACGTCCCGACGCACAGATACGCAGTATTTT
-	TRBV7-9	13	TRBJ2-7	-	CASSLGVRYEQYF	TGTGCCAGCAGCTTAGGAGTTAGGTACGAGCAGTACTTC
-	TRBV27	12	TRBJ1-5	-	CASSRHNQPQHF	TGTGCCAGCAGTCGCCATAATCAGCCCCAGCATTTT
-	TRBV19	14	TRBJ2-1	-	CASSITSGPNEQFF	TGTGCCAGTAGTATTACCTCGGGACCGAATGAGCAGTTCTTC
TRBD1	TRBV7-9	14	TRBJ1-5	-	CASMRGGGNQPQHF	TGTGCCTCCATGCGAGGGGGCGGCAATCAGCCCCAGCATTTT
-	TRBV12-5	17	TRBJ1-1	few	CASGLPQGGGMNTEAFF	TGTGCTAGTGGTTTGCCACAAGGCGGTGGGATGAACACTGAAGCTTTCTTT
-	TRBV2	10	TRBJ2-5	-	CASAGGTQYF	TGTGCCAGTGCCGGGGGGACCCAGTACTTC
-	TRBV5-4	15	TRBJ2-3	-	CASSLPGTPTDTQYF	TGTGCCAGCAGCTTACCCGGGACTCCCACAGATACGCAGTATTTT
TRBD1	TRBV29-1	14	TRBJ1-6	-	CSVAQGAYNSPLHF	TGCAGCGTCGCACAGGGGGCCTATAATTCACCCCTCCACTTT
-	TRBV28	15	TRBJ1-5	-	CASSLLAGRKQPQHF	TGTGCCAGCAGTTTATTGGCAGGGAGAAAACAGCCCCAGCATTTT
TRBD1	TRBV2	13	TRBJ1-2	once	CASSEYDREGYTF	TGTGCCAGCAGCGAATACGACAGGGAAGGCTACACCTTC
-	TRBV10-2	11	TRBJ1-1	few	CASSYSIEAFF	TGCGCCAGCAGTTACAGCATTGAAGCTTTCTTT
-	TRBV13	12	TRBJ1-1	-	CASSHNSAEAFF	TGTGCCAGCAGCCATAACAGCGCTGAAGCTTTCTTT
-	TRBV4-1	14	TRBJ1-1	many	CASSQGNEFIEAFF	TGCGCCAGCAGCCAAGGAAATGAATTTATTGAAGCTTTCTTT
TRBD2	TRBV12-3/TRBV12-4	13	TRBJ2-1	-	CASDGRGINEQFF	TGTGCCAGCGATGGGCGGGGGATCAATGAGCAGTTCTTC
TRBD1	TRBV6-6	14	TRBJ1-2	-	CASSWDSTNYGYTF	TGTGCCAGCAGCTGGGACAGTACAAACTATGGCTACACCTTC
TRBD1	TRBV27	16	TRBJ2-1	few	CASSTPLGQGIDEQFF	TGTGCCAGCAGTACCCCCTTAGGACAGGGGATCGATGAGCAGTTCTTC
TRBD1	TRBV7-6	12	TRBJ1-1	many	CASSGKGAEAFF	TGTGCCAGCAGCGGTAAGGGGGCCGAAGCTTTCTTT
-	TRBV27	11	TRBJ2-5	-	CATAATGTQYF	TGTGCCACCGCGGCAACCGGGACCCAGTACTTC
-	TRBV19	14	TRBJ2-3	few	CASSPEESTDTQYF	TGTGCCAGTAGCCCCGAGGAGAGCACAGATACGCAGTATTTT
-	TRBV7-4	15	TRBJ2-1	-	CASSFEGGVMNEQFF	TGTGCCAGCAGCTTCGAGGGGGGCGTTATGAATGAGCAGTTCTTC
-	TRBV20-1	16	TRBJ1-1	many	CSARDRRVASDTEAFF	TGCAGTGCTAGAGATCGGAGGGTCGCATCCGACACTGAAGCTTTCTTT
-	TRBV12-3/TRBV12-4	15	TRBJ2-1	-	CASSPIGGRYNEQFF	TGTGCCAGCAGCCCTATTGGGGGACGCTACAATGAGCAGTTCTTC
-	TRBV12-3/TRBV12-4	15	TRBJ2-2	-	CASSFAGTNTGELFF	TGTGCCAGCAGTTTTGCAGGGACGAACACCGGGGAGCTGTTTTTT
-	TRBV12-3/TRBV12-4	14	TRBJ2-7	-	CASSFGGKIHEQYF	TGTGCCAGCAGTTTCGGCGGGAAAATCCACGAGCAGTACTTC
-	TRBV6-1	11	TRBJ1-4	few	CASSEGAKLFF	TGTGCCAGCAGTGAAGGCGCCAAACTGTTTTTT
-	TRBV7-6	17	TRBJ1-3	many	CASSLGVRGSSGNTIYF	TGTGCCAGCAGCTTAGGCGTCCGGGGGAGCTCTGGAAACACCATATATTTT
-	TRBV7-9	12	TRBJ1-1	few	CASTDKNTEAFF	TGTGCCAGCACGGACAAGAACACTGAAGCTTTCTTT
-	TRBV6-4	13	TRBJ1-2	many	CASSPDRNYGYTF	TGTGCCAGCAGCCCGGACAGAAACTATGGCTACACCTTC
-	TRBV10-3	14	TRBJ2-5	few	CAISYSTAQETQYF	TGTGCCATCAGTTATTCGACTGCTCAAGAGACCCAGTACTTC
-	TRBV9	16	TRBJ1-4	once	CASSAGLGTTNEKLFF	TGTGCCAGCAGCGCTGGCCTGGGTACAACTAATGAAAAACTGTTTTTT
TRBD1	TRBV2	16	TRBJ1-5	few	CASSDGDRGSNQPQHF	TGTGCCAGCAGTGATGGGGACAGGGGAAGCAATCAGCCCCAGCATTTT